The present TCR beta chain was sequenced within a study of a mutant IDH1 vaccine in newly diagnosed glioma. Across the whole study: Vaccination followed radiotherapy alone by 4-6 weeks, or accompanied temozolomide cycles. Participants attended visit V12, the safety follow-up, at week 35, and then attended visit V13 at week 47. The study's findings and limits: In around 93% of patients, immune responses induced by the vaccine occurred.

With 3 bases removed from V and 4 bases from J, the gap between germline ends came to 26 bases. This CDR3 spans 19 amino acids. Worth noting for this clone: The antigen is not known.

Indicated time point: week 47, end of study. Vaccination comprised doses that each held 300 ug of mutant IDH1 20-mer peptide, plus topical imiquimod. Vaccinations, eight in total, occurred in weeks 1, 3, 5, 7, 11, 15, 19, 23. Assay used: immunoSEQ multiplex PCR; TCRdb lists only in-frame clones, some missing. The sample lists 55,000 to 65,000 clones; approximately 71% were seen once. Sequenced here: PBMCs, sampled from a glioma patient whose treatment included an IDH1 peptide vaccine. This sequence was found in a man aged 50 to 60 with glioma. The chain joins TRBV5-7 to TRBJ2-1, with D possibly matching TRBD2 (5 bases). TRBV5-7 is assigned to the ORF class and has an uncertain function. The CDR3 loop is CASSSDSLIQEGVYNEQFF. CDR3 nucleotide sequence: TGTGCCAGCAGCTCGGATTCTCTAATCCAAGAGGGCGTGTACAATGAGCAGTTCTTC.